This T cell receptor (beta chain) is from a study of T cell responses to AZD1222 COVID-19 vaccine. For the study at large: Second-dose recipients at about 4 or about 12 weeks were treated as one pooled group.

The CDR3 covers 15 residues. The germline CDR1 and CDR2 sequences are LNHDA and SQIVND (reference sequence). V dropped 0 bases and J dropped 4 bases, with 12 bases sitting between them. Study observations and caveats: Donors were chiefly white British, with a greater number of females, and clonal diversity was perhaps underestimated.

A word on this clone: Its cognate antigen is unknown.

Generated by immunoSEQ multiplex PCR, the TCRdb table keeps only in-frame clones and is missing some. The table has tens of thousands of clones, roughly 90% seen once; the top ten hold about 5.2%. This sample comprised peripheral blood, obtained on day 0 of AZD1222 vaccination. This chain joins TRBV19 and TRBJ1-2, with D possibly matching TRBD1 (6 bases). The receptor was isolated from an adult in good health. The CDR3: CASSIDLGASYGYTF. CDR3 coding DNA: TGTGCCAGTAGTATAGACCTGGGGGCCAGCTATGGCTACACCTTC.